The clone carrying this T cell receptor beta chain was recorded once. These data come from a study of control samples from healthy donors and cancer patients. CDR1 is LNHDA, CDR2 SQIVND, per germline (reference sequence). This CDR3 has 16 residues. The V and J ends lost 5 bases and 0 bases, in that order; junction bases with no gene match: 4. Assay used: immunoSEQ multiplex PCR; TCRdb lists only in-frame clones, some missing. This sample has 150,000 to 200,000 clones, with 90% found just once. Sequences were obtained from blood. The genes are TRBV19 and TRBJ2-1; TRBD1 agrees at 10 bases. The receptor was isolated from a woman between 45 and 65 years old in good health. The CDR3 loop reads CASSLRTGGSYNEQFF. Here the CDR3 DNA reads TGTGCCAGTAGTCTAAGGACAGGGGGCTCCTACAATGAGCAGTTCTTC.